A selection of T cell receptor beta chains follows, all from one sample in a study of control samples from healthy donors and cancer patients. TCRdb's table, derived via immunoSEQ multiplex PCR, lists solely in-frame clones and lacks some. This table has 40,000 to 65,000 clones, roughly 87% appearing once. Specimen: PBMCs. Receptor source: a man aged 55 to 70 with head and neck cancer. Each CDR3 is given with its conserved first and last residue. D genes are given only for firm matches. Clone size is stated in some rows and not others, as once, few, many or a class when expanded.

d_gene	v_gene	j_gene	abundance	CDR3aa	CDR3nt
TRBD2	TRBV7-8	TRBJ2-7	.	CASSPTASGSTMAYEQYF	TGTGCCAGCAGCCCCACCGCTAGCGGGAGTACTATGGCCTACGAGCAGTACTTC
.	TRBV28	TRBJ2-7	.	CASRSGSEQYF	TGTGCCAGCAGATCAGGGAGTGAGCAGTACTTC
.	TRBV3-1/TRBV3-2	TRBJ2-1	.	CASSQLPASPYNEQFF	TGTGCCAGCAGCCAACTGCCAGCATCCCCCTACAATGAGCAGTTCTTC
.	TRBV6-2/TRBV6-3	TRBJ1-4	.	CASTPRRGEKLFF	TGTGCCAGCACCCCTAGAAGAGGCGAAAAACTGTTTTTT
.	TRBV6-5	TRBJ1-2	.	CASSQQVNYGYTF	TGTGCCAGCAGTCAGCAGGTTAACTATGGCTACACCTTC
.	TRBV19	TRBJ2-1	.	CASSIGSLNYNEQFF	TGTGCCAGTAGTATTGGGAGTCTCAACTACAATGAGCAGTTCTTC
.	TRBV7-3	TRBJ2-3	.	CASSSDSLSTDTQYF	TGTGCCAGCAGCTCCGACAGCCTAAGCACAGATACGCAGTATTTT
.	TRBV4-3	TRBJ2-1	.	CASSLGQNNEQFF	TGCGCCAGCAGCCTTGGACAAAACAATGAGCAGTTCTTC
.	TRBV30	TRBJ2-7	.	CAWSTGYEQYF	TGTGCCTGGAGTACAGGCTACGAGCAGTACTTC
.	TRBV5-5	TRBJ2-2	.	CASSLWGGTGELFF	TGTGCCAGCAGCCTGTGGGGTGGCACCGGGGAGCTGTTTTTT
TRBD1	TRBV6-5	TRBJ2-7	.	CASSYSGTGVYEQYF	TGTGCCAGCAGTTACTCCGGGACAGGGGTCTACGAGCAGTACTTC
.	TRBV6-6	TRBJ1-2	once	CASSYSGTGTTGGYTF	TGTGCCAGCAGTTACTCGGGAACAGGGACCACGGGTGGCTACACCTTC
TRBD2	TRBV5-1	TRBJ2-1	.	CASSSGERGSYNEQFF	TGCGCCAGCAGCTCTGGGGAGCGGGGATCCTACAATGAGCAGTTCTTC
.	TRBV7-2	TRBJ2-5	.	CASSNQETQYF	TGTGCCAGCAGCAACCAAGAGACCCAGTACTTC
TRBD2	TRBV5-6	TRBJ2-3	.	CASSLGLAGVGTDTQYF	TGTGCCAGCAGCCTGGGACTAGCGGGCGTCGGCACAGATACGCAGTATTTT
TRBD1	TRBV4-3	TRBJ1-2	.	CASSQTAGTGGYTF	TGCGCCAGCAGCCAGACTGCAGGGACAGGTGGCTACACCTTC
TRBD1	TRBV7-9	TRBJ1-4	.	CASSSNRGATNEKLFF	TGTGCCAGCAGCTCCAACAGGGGGGCAACTAATGAAAAACTGTTTTTT
TRBD2	TRBV6-1	TRBJ2-2	.	CASSVGGGLAGAGELFF	TGTGCCAGCAGTGTTGGAGGTGGACTAGCGGGGGCCGGGGAGCTGTTTTTT
.	TRBV27	TRBJ2-1	.	CASSFEFTRSPLTYNEQFF	TGTGCCAGCAGTTTTGAATTTACTAGGTCCCCCCTGACCTACAATGAGCAGTTCTTC
TRBD1	TRBV5-6	TRBJ1-4	.	CASSLQGARVANEKLFF	TGTGCCAGCAGCTTGCAGGGGGCTCGCGTAGCTAATGAAAAACTGTTTTTT
.	TRBV19	TRBJ2-3	.	CASSIGRSTDTQYF	TGTGCCAGTAGTATAGGCCGGTCCACAGATACGCAGTATTTT
TRBD1	TRBV7-9	TRBJ1-1	.	CASSRVPGQGTNTEAFF	TGTGCCAGCAGCCGCGTCCCGGGACAGGGAACGAACACTGAAGCTTTCTTT
.	TRBV6-2/TRBV6-3	TRBJ1-1	.	CASSSSKGNTEAFF	TGTGCCAGCAGTTCCTCGAAGGGAAACACTGAAGCTTTCTTT
TRBD1	TRBV18	TRBJ2-7	.	CASSPLDRDYEQYF	TGTGCCAGCTCACCATTAGACAGGGACTACGAGCAGTACTTC
.	TRBV30	TRBJ2-7	.	CAWSGLHVEQYF	TGTGCCTGGTCGGGACTCCACGTCGAGCAGTACTTC
TRBD1	TRBV30	TRBJ1-4	.	CAWSDGTVEKLFF	TGTGCCTGGAGTGACGGGACAGTTGAAAAACTGTTTTTT
TRBD1	TRBV7-9	TRBJ1-2	.	CASTILAGQGPPGYGYTF	TGTGCCAGCACCATCTTGGCGGGACAGGGCCCCCCAGGGTATGGCTACACCTTC
TRBD1	TRBV7-9	TRBJ1-4	.	CASSSEQGARLEKLFF	TGTGCCAGCAGCTCGGAACAGGGGGCGCGACTAGAAAAACTGTTTTTT
TRBD2	TRBV5-8	TRBJ2-1	.	CASSAGLAGSYNEQFF	TGTGCCAGCAGCGCGGGACTAGCGGGATCCTACAATGAGCAGTTCTTC
.	TRBV15	TRBJ1-4	.	CATSRDPRPGLNEKLFF	TGTGCCACCAGCAGAGACCCACGTCCAGGCCTTAATGAAAAACTGTTTTTT
.	TRBV5-1	TRBJ2-7	.	CASSFQGSYEQYF	TGCGCCAGCAGCTTTCAGGGATCCTACGAGCAGTACTTC
.	TRBV5-1	TRBJ2-3	.	CASSLTGQSTDTQYF	TGCGCCAGCAGCCTAACAGGGCAGAGCACAGATACGCAGTATTTT
.	TRBV6-1	TRBJ1-2	.	CASSEARYGYTF	TGTGCCAGCAGTGAAGCGCGGTATGGCTACACCTTC
.	TRBV19	TRBJ2-5	.	CASSTGLLKETQYF	TGTGCCAGTAGTACGGGACTTCTAAAAGAGACCCAGTACTTC
.	TRBV24-1	TRBJ2-2	.	CATSDFGRGGSLNTGELFF	TGTGCCACCAGTGATTTTGGACGGGGCGGCAGCTTAAACACCGGGGAGCTGTTTTTT
.	TRBV2	TRBJ2-2	once	CASSEIFGTGELFF	TGTGCCAGCAGTGAGATCTTCGGCACCGGGGAGCTGTTTTTT
TRBD1	TRBV5-5	TRBJ2-7	.	CASSYTGTAYEQYF	TGTGCCAGCAGCTACACCGGGACAGCCTACGAGCAGTACTTC
.	TRBV6-2/TRBV6-3	TRBJ2-7	.	CASSHWVWERLSYEQYF	TGTGCCAGCAGTCACTGGGTGTGGGAGCGCCTCTCCTACGAGCAGTACTTC
.	TRBV5-4	TRBJ2-3	.	CASSTKAVRTDTQYF	TGTGCCAGCAGCACAAAAGCGGTCCGCACAGATACGCAGTATTTT
.	TRBV5-4	TRBJ2-2	.	CASSLDIAAGELFF	TGTGCCAGCAGCTTAGATATTGCAGCCGGGGAGCTGTTTTTT
.	TRBV6-5	TRBJ1-2	.	CASSYSLRPASYGYTF	TGTGCCAGCAGTTACTCCCTCCGCCCCGCCTCCTATGGCTACACCTTC
TRBD1	TRBV2	TRBJ2-5	.	CASSLTGGQETQYF	TGTGCCAGCAGCCTGACAGGGGGCCAAGAGACCCAGTACTTC
.	TRBV25-1	TRBJ2-7	.	CASMTGEQYF	TGTGCCAGCATGACGGGGGAGCAGTACTTC
.	TRBV18	TRBJ1-2	few	CASSPNYPGNYGYTF	TGTGCCAGCTCACCTAATTACCCAGGGAACTATGGCTACACCTTC
TRBD1	TRBV19	TRBJ2-1	.	CASSTGQGAVSYNEQFF	TGTGCCAGTAGCACTGGACAGGGGGCCGTATCCTACAATGAGCAGTTCTTC
.	TRBV27	TRBJ1-4	once	CASSFENNEKLFF	TGTGCCAGCAGTTTTGAGAATAATGAAAAACTGTTTTTT
.	TRBV5-4	TRBJ1-2	.	CASSPDSNYGYTF	TGTGCCAGCAGCCCAGACAGTAACTATGGCTACACCTTC
.	TRBV15	TRBJ2-4	.	CATSRDSGFYNIQYF	TGTGCCACCAGCAGAGATTCAGGGTTTTACAACATTCAGTACTTC
TRBD1	TRBV19	TRBJ1-1	.	CASRGRGPAEAFF	TGTGCCAGTAGAGGGAGGGGGCCCGCTGAAGCTTTCTTT